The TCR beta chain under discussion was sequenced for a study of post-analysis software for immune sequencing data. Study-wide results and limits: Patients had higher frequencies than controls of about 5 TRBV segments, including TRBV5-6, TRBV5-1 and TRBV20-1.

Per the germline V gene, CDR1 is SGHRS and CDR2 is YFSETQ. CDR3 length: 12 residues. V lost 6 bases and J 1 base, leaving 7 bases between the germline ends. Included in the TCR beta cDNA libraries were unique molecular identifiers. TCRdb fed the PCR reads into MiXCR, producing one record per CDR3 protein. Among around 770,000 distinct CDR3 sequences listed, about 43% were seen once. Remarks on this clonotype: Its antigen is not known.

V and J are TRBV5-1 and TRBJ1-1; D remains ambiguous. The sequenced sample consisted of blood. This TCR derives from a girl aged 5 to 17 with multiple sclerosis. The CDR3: CASNDGNTEAFF. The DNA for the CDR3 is TGCGCCAGCAATGATGGGAACACTGAAGCTTTCTTT.